Below are 3 T cell receptor beta chains sequenced from a single sample in a study of response to subunit inactivated influenza vaccine. Each CDR3 protein gets one entry after TCRdb re-called the RT-PCR reads with MiXCR. Of approximately 700,000 distinct CDR3 sequences in the sample, 15% to 17% were seen once. The specimen was PBMCs from blood, collected 12 days after vaccination. Source of these receptors: a man in his fifties who received an inactivated influenza vaccine.

This clonotype was observed many times. This chain links TRBV5-1 with TRBJ2-1; D possibly corresponds to TRBD1 (5 bases). Germline V gene lookup returns CDR1 SGHRS and CDR2 YFSETQ. The CDR3 is made up of 14 amino acids. Trimming shortened V by 0 bases and J by 4 bases, and 8 bases separated the two germline ends. CDR3 in amino acids: CASSLVAGYNEQFF. DNA of the CDR3: TGCGCCAGCAGCTTGGTTGCAGGGTACAATGAGCAGTTCTTC. The complete variable domain, with remaining parts taken from reference TRBV5-1 and TRBJ2-1, reads KAGVTQTPRYLIKTRGQQVTLSCSPISGHRSVSWYQQTPGQGLQFLFEYFSETQRNKGNFPGRFSGRQFSNSRSEMNVSTLELGDSALYLCASSLVAGYNEQFFGPGTRLTVL.

The chain links TRBV10-2 to TRBJ2-3; D gene ambiguous. CDR3 size: 13 residues. V was trimmed by 0 bases and J by 7 bases, leaving 8 bases between them. Per the germline V gene, CDR1 is WSHSY and CDR2 is SAAADI. The CDR3: CASSESPDHTQYF. In DNA, the CDR3 is TGCGCCAGCAGTGAGTCTCCGGACCATACGCAGTATTTT.

This clonotype turned up a few times. The chain combines TRBV12-3 or TRBV12-4 with TRBJ2-1; 12 positions match TRBD2. V was pared by 4 bases and J by 6 bases, with 4 bases of the junction left unmatched. There are 15 residues in the CDR3. Here the CDR3 DNA reads TGTGCCAGCAGTTCTAGGACTAGCGGGGTCAATGAGCAGTTCTTC. It yields the protein CASSSRTSGVNEQFF.